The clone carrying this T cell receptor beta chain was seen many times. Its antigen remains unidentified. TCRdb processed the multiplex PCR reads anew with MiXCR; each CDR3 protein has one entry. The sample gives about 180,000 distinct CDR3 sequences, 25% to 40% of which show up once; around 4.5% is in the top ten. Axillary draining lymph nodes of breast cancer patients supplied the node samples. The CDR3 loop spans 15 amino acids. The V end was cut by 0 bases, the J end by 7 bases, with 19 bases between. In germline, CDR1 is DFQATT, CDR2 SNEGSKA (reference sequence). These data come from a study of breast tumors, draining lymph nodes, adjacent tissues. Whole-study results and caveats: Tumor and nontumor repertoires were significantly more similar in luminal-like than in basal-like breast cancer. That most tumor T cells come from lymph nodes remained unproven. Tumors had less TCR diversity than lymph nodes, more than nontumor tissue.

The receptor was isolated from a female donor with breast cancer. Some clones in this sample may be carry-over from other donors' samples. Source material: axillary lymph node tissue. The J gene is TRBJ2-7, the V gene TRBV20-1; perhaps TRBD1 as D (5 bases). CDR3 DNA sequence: TGCAGTGCTAGAGATGGACAAGCCCTCCGTCGGGAGCAGTACTTC. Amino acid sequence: CSARDGQALRREQYF.